The entry that follows covers one T cell receptor beta chain sequence. The germline CDR1 and CDR2 sequences are SGHKS and YYEKEE (reference sequence). V was trimmed by 1 base and J by 1 base, leaving 8 bases between them. This CDR3 is built from 14 residues. This record belongs to a study of blood T cell repertoires in COVID-19. Study summary: The United States, Italy and Spain were the sources of the acute and convalescent COVID-19 samples. T cells, B-cell-depleted T cells, or PBMCs supplied cDNA or gDNA.

As processed by the authors: Amplified reference gene primers provided the basis for estimating nucleated cell counts. Generated by immunoSEQ multiplex PCR, the TCRdb table keeps only in-frame clones and is missing some. V and J calls and clone size are copied from that table; D and trimming were computed from the DNA. The table has about 200,000 clones, about 90% seen once. The chain recombines TRBV5-5 with TRBJ1-1, with D unclear. This TCR derives from a man aged 18 to 35 with active or convalescent COVID-19. Sequencing was done on a sample of peripheral blood. The CDR3 sequence is CASSLFFGNTEAFF. In DNA form, the CDR3 reads TGTGCCAGCAGCTTGTTTTTCGGGAACACTGAAGCTTTCTTT.